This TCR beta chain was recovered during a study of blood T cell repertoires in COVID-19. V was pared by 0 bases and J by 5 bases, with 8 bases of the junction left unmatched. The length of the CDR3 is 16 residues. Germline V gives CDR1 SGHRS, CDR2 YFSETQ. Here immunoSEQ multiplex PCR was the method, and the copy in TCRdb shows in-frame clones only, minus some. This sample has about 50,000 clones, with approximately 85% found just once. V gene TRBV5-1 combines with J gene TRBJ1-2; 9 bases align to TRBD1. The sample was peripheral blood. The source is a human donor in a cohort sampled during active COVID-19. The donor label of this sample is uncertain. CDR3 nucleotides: TGCGCCAGCAGCTTGGATACGGACAGGGGCAGATATGGCTACACCTTC. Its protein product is CASSLDTDRGRYGYTF.